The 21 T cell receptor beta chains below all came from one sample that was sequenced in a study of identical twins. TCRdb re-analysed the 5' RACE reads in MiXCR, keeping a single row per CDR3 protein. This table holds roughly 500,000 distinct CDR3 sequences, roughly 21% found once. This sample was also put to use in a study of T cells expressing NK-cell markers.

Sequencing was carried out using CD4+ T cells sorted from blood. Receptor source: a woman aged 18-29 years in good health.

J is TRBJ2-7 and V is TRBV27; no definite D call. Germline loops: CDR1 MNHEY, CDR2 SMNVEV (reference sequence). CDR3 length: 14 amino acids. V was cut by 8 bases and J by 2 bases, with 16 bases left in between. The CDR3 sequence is CASSIRVNPYEQYF. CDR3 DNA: TGTGCCAGCTCCATACGGGTAAACCCCTACGAGCAGTACTTC.

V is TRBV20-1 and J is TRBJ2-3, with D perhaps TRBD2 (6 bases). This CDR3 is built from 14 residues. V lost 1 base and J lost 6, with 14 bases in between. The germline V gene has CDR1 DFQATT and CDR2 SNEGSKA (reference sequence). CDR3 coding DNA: TGCAGTGCTAGAGCCCCAAACCGGGAGGATACGCAGTATTTT. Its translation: CSARAPNREDTQYF.

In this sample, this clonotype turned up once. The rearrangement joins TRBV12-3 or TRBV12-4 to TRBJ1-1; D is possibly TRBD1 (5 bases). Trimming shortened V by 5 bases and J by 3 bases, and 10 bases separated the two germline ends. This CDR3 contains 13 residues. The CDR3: CASSSRDHTEAFF. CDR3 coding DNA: TGTGCCAGCAGTAGTCGGGACCACACTGAAGCTTTCTTT.

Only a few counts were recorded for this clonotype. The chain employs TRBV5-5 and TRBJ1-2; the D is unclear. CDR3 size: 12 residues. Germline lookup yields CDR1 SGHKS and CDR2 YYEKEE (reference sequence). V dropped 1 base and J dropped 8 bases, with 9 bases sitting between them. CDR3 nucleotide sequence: TGTGCCAGCAGCTTGCTAGGTAAAGGCTACACCTTC. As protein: CASSLLGKGYTF.

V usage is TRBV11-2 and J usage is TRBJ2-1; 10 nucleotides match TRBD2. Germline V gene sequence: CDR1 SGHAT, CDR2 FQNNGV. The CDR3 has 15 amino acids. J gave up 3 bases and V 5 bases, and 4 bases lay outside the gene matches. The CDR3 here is CASSLTSGNYNEQFF. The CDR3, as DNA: TGTGCCAGCAGCCTAACTAGCGGGAACTACAATGAGCAGTTCTTC.

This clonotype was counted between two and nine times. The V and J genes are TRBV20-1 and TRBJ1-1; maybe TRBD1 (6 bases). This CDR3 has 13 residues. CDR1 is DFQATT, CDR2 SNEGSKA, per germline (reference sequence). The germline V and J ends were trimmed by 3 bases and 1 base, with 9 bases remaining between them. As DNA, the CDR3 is TGCAGTGCTAGGGGGGACAAGAACACTGAAGCTTTCTTT. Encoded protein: CSARGDKNTEAFF.

CDR3 DNA sequence: TGCAGCGTTGGGGTAGCGGGAGATGAGCAGTTCTTC. Protein sequence: CSVGVAGDEQFF. The V gene is TRBV29-1, the J gene TRBJ2-1, with 9 bases that match TRBD2. Germline V CDR1 and CDR2: SQVTM, ANQGSEA. The length of the CDR3 is 12 residues. V was pared by 4 bases and J by 8 bases, with 3 bases of the junction left unmatched.

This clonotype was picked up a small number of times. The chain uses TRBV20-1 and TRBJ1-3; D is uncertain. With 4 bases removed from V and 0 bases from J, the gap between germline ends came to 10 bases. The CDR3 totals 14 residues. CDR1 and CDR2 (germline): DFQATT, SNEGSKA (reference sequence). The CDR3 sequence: CSAIDGNSGNTIYF. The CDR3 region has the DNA TGCAGTGCTATTGACGGTAACTCTGGAAACACCATATATTTT.

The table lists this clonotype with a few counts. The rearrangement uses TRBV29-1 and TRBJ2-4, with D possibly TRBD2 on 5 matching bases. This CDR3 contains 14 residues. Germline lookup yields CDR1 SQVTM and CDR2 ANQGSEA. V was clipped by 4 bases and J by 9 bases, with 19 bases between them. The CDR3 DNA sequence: TGCAGCGTTGGCAGTCAGTCCGATGGAGGCATTCAGTACTTC. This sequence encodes CSVGSQSDGGIQYF.

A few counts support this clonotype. The chain's CDR3 is CASSDPKREATDTQYF. In DNA form, the CDR3 reads TGTGCCAGCAGTGACCCTAAGCGGGAAGCCACAGATACGCAGTATTTT. The rearrangement joins TRBV6-1 to TRBJ2-3; TRBD2 matches 7 bases. From germline, CDR1 is MNHNS and CDR2 SASEGT. The CDR3 has 16 residues. Trimming took 3 bases from V and 2 from J; bases not matched to a gene: 8.

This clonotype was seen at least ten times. The CDR3: CASSLQGNNEQFF. Here the CDR3 DNA reads TGTGCCAGCAGTCTACAGGGGAACAATGAGCAGTTCTTC. V gene TRBV7-2 combines with J gene TRBJ2-1; 7 bases map to TRBD1. The CDR3 is 13 residues long. Germline lookup yields CDR1 SGHTA and CDR2 FQGNSA. V lost 6 bases, J lost 5 bases, and 4 bases stayed unmatched.

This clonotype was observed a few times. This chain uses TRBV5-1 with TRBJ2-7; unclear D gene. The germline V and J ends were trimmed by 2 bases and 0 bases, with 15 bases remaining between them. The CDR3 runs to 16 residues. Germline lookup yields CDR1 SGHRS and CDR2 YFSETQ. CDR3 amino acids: CASSFRTSQSSYEQYF. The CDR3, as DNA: TGCGCCAGCAGCTTTAGGACGTCCCAGAGCTCCTACGAGCAGTACTTC.

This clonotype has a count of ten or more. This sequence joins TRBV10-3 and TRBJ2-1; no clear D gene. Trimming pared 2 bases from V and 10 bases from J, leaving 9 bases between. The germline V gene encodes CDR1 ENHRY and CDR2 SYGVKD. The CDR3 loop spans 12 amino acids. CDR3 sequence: CAISEPPGEQFF. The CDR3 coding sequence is TGTGCCATCAGTGAGCCGCCCGGGGAGCAGTTCTTC.

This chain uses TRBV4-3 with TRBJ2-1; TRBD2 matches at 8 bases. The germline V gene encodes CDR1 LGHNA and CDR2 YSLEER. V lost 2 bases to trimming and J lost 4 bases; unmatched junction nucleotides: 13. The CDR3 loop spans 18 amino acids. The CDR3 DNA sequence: TGCGCCAGCAGCCAAAACCCCGGACTAGCTACTCCTTACAATGAGCAGTTCTTC. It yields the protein CASSQNPGLATPYNEQFF.

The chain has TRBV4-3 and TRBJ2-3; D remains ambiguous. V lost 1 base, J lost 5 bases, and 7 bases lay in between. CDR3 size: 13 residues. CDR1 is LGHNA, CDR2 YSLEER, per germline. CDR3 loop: CASSQAYQDTQYF. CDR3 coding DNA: TGCGCCAGCAGCCAAGCCTACCAAGATACGCAGTATTTT.

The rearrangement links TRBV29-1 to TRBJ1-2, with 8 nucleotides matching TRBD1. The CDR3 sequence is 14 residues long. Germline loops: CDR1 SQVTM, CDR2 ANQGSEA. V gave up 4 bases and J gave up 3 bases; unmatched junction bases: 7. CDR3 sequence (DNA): TGCAGCGTTGCCTCGGACAGGGCGTACTATGGCTACACCTTC. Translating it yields CSVASDRAYYGYTF. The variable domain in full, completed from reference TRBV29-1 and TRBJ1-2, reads SAVISQKPSRDICQRGTSLTIQCQVDSQVTMMFWYRQQPGQSLTLIATANQGSEATYESGFVIDKFPISRPNLTFSTLTVSNMSPEDSSIYLCSVASDRAYYGYTFGSGTRLTVV.

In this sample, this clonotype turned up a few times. As DNA, the CDR3 is TGCAGTGCTAGAGATTCCTGGGAGACCCAGTACTTC. It specifies CSARDSWETQYF. This chain uses TRBV20-1 with TRBJ2-5, with D unclear. V lost 0 bases and J 5 bases, leaving 7 bases between the germline ends. Germline assignment: CDR1 DFQATT and CDR2 SNEGSKA (reference sequence). CDR3 length equals 12 residues.

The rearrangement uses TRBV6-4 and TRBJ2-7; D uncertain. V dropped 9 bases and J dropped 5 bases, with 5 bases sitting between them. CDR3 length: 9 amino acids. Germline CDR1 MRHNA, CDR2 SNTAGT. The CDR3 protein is CASRDEQYF. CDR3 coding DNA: TGTGCCAGTCGGGACGAGCAGTACTTC.

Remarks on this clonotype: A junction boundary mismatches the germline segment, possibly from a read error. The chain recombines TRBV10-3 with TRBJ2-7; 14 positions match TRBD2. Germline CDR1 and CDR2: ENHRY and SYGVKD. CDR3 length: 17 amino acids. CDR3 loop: CATSPGLAGGSTYEQYF. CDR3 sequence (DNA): TGTGCCACCAGTCCTGGACTAGCGGGAGGCTCGACCTACGAGCAGTACTTC.

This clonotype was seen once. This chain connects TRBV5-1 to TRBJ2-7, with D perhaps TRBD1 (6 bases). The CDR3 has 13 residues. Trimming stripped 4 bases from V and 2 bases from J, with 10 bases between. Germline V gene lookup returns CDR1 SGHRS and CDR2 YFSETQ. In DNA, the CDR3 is TGCGCCAGCAGCGGTGGGGGCACCTACGAGCAGTACTTC. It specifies CASSGGGTYEQYF. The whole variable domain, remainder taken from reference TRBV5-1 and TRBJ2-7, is KAGVTQTPRYLIKTRGQQVTLSCSPISGHRSVSWYQQTPGQGLQFLFEYFSETQRNKGNFPGRFSGRQFSNSRSEMNVSTLELGDSALYLCASSGGGTYEQYFGPGTRLTVT.

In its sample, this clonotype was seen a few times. CDR3 residues: CASSQVGNNSPLHF. The CDR3 nucleotides read TGTGCCAGCAGCCAAGTCGGCAATAATTCACCCCTCCACTTT. The V gene is TRBV3-1, the J gene TRBJ1-6; D ambiguous. Trimming shortened V by 1 base and J by 5 bases, and 6 bases separated the two germline ends. This CDR3 is 14 amino acids long. Per germline, CDR1 LGHDT and CDR2 YNNKEL (reference sequence).